There are a few counts of the clone carrying this T cell receptor beta chain. The antigen is not known. The data stem from a study of T-cell memory formation after mild COVID-19. The authors produced TCR alpha and TCR beta cDNA libraries with sample barcodes and UMIs by 5'RACE using constant-segment primers. A single record per CDR3 protein comes from TCRdb applying MiXCR to the 5' RACE reads. The table lists roughly 450,000 distinct CDR3 sequences, 15% to 20% of them singletons. Trimming shortened V by 3 bases and J by 4 bases, and 19 bases separated the two germline ends. This CDR3 is built from 17 residues. General study results and limits: Contracting CD4+ clones lay largely in CM and EM, with CD8+ ones residing in EMRA.

Source material: PBMCs or a T cell subset sorted from them (not recorded which). This receptor was obtained from an adult woman who had mild COVID-19 (a few samples of this study predate the infection). Cell type and time point are not known. The chain employs TRBV12-3 or TRBV12-4 and TRBJ1-5; TRBD1 is a possible D gene (6 bases). In DNA form, the CDR3 reads TGTGCCAGCAGTTTTATGACAGGATCGGAAGGGAATCAGCCCCAGCATTTT. It encodes CASSFMTGSEGNQPQHF.